This T cell receptor beta chain is drawn from a study of cytomegalovirus exposure and HLA in healthy donors. Study-level background: Genotyping of 398 donors showed that 80% to 90% belonged to the Caucasian-associated ancestry cluster. Study-level results: Presence/absence analyses assumed roughly uniform sequencing depth across donors, which may not hold. Sequencing likely generated an artifact that appeared as a cluster of highly shared sequence variants.

Germline assignment: CDR1 MNHEY and CDR2 SVGAGI. This CDR3 is built from 13 residues. The J segment lost 5 bases and the V segment lost 6 bases, leaving 7 bases of the junction unmatched. The primer mix had 60 Vbeta and 13 Jbeta primers. TCRdb's table, derived via immunoSEQ multiplex PCR, lists solely in-frame clones and lacks some. This table has approximately 130,000 clones, 78% appearing once. This clone was detected once. Its antigen is unknown. Sequencing was performed on PBMCs. The chain has TRBV6-5 and TRBJ2-7; TRBD1 matches at 7 bases. The source is a middle-aged woman in good health and CMV-seronegative. CDR3 region: CASRRGGRNEQYF. The DNA for the CDR3 is TGTGCCAGCAGGAGAGGGGGCAGGAACGAGCAGTACTTC.